This T cell receptor beta chain was sequenced in a study of response to subunit inactivated influenza vaccine. Study results and caveats: Authors suggested seasonal influenza vaccinations each recruit few new T cells.

As regards this clonotype: The antigen is unknown.

TCRdb called the RT-PCR reads again in MiXCR, with one record for every CDR3 protein. Of over 150,000 distinct CDR3 sequences listed, 13% to 15% are singletons. The receptor comes from a man aged 45 to 65 who received an inactivated influenza vaccine. The sequences come from CD8+ T cells sorted from PBMCs, collected around 5 days after vaccination.

CDR3 in DNA: TGTGCCAGCAGTGAGGCAGGGCGGCACGGGGAGCTGTTTTTT. It codes for CASSEAGRHGELFF. V and J are TRBV25-1 and TRBJ2-2, with D perhaps TRBD1 (5 bases). Germline lookup yields CDR1 MGHDK and CDR2 SYGVNS. V lost 3 bases and J 7 bases, leaving 12 bases between the germline ends. The CDR3 has 14 residues.